These 13 T cell receptor beta chains were all obtained from the same sample, sequenced in a study of graft-versus-host responses after intestinal transplantation. Their cognate antigens are unknown. Generated by immunoSEQ multiplex PCR, the TCRdb table keeps only in-frame clones and is missing some. The sample has about 100,000 clones, more than 75% seen once. The sample consisted of unstimulated CD4+ T cells sorted from spleen or lymph node cells, taken before transplant. The source is a human donor who was the organ donor for an intestinal transplant.

The chain links TRBV11-2 to TRBJ1-4, with TRBD1 as a possible D gene (5 bases). With 3 bases removed from V and 7 bases from J, the gap between germline ends came to 15 bases. The germline CDR1 and CDR2 sequences are SGHAT and FQNNGV. The CDR3 spans 15 residues. The CDR3 here is CASSFGDRVTEKLFF. The CDR3, as DNA: TGTGCCAGCAGCTTTGGTGACAGAGTTACTGAAAAACTGTTTTTT.

This clone was seen just once. V usage is TRBV19 and J usage is TRBJ1-1; D is undetermined. V lost 8 bases and J 1 base, leaving 11 bases between the germline ends. The CDR3 is made up of 13 amino acids. Germline-derived CDR1 and CDR2 are LNHDA and SQIVND (reference sequence). This chain's CDR3 is CASGVAKNTEAFF. In DNA form, the CDR3 reads TGTGCCAGTGGGGTAGCAAAGAACACTGAAGCTTTCTTT.

This clone was counted a single time. The chain joins TRBV5-1 to TRBJ1-6; a weak D match, TRBD1 (5 bases). CDR3 size: 15 residues. CDR1 is SGHRS and CDR2 is YFSETQ in the germline V gene. V was pared by 7 bases and J by 10 bases, with 21 bases between. CDR3 amino acids: CASQLDGSGGSPLHF. Written as DNA, the CDR3 is TGCGCCAGCCAGCTCGATGGGTCCGGGGGATCACCCCTCCACTTT.

The V call is TRBV5-5, the J call TRBJ1-5; perhaps TRBD1 as D (5 bases). The CDR3 is made up of 14 amino acids. Germline lookup yields CDR1 SGHKS and CDR2 YYEKEE (reference sequence). V was trimmed by 0 bases and J by 6 bases, leaving 10 bases between them. The CDR3 nucleotides read TGTGCCAGCAGCTTGGAACAGGTTGGTCAGCCCCAGCATTTT. The encoded protein is CASSLEQVGQPQHF. Complete variable domain (other parts from reference TRBV5-5 and TRBJ1-5): DAGVTQSPTHLIKTRGQQVTLRCSPISGHKSVSWYQQVLGQGPQFIFQYYEKEERGRGNFPDRFSARQFPNYSSELNVNALLLGDSALYLCASSLEQVGQPQHFGDGTRLSIL.

The CDR3 reads CASSYHPAGPYNEQFF. Written as DNA, the CDR3 is TGTGCCAGCAGTTATCACCCAGCGGGCCCTTACAATGAGCAGTTCTTC. The chain uses TRBV27 and TRBJ2-1, with a possible D match to TRBD2 (6 bases). This CDR3 spans 16 amino acids. V was trimmed by 4 bases and J by 4 bases, leaving 17 bases between them. The V gene's germline CDR1 is MNHEY and CDR2 SMNVEV (reference sequence).

This rearrangement joins TRBV28 to TRBJ2-1; perhaps TRBD2 as D (6 bases). The V and J ends lost 5 bases and 0 bases respectively, with 14 bases between them. CDR1 is MDHEN and CDR2 is SYDVKM in the germline V gene. This CDR3 comprises 16 residues. CDR3 loop: CASSGGTGSSYNEQFF. CDR3 nucleotides: TGTGCCAGCAGTGGGGGGACTGGGAGCTCCTACAATGAGCAGTTCTTC.

This chain uses TRBV4-1 with TRBJ2-7; 8 nucleotides line up with TRBD2. The CDR3 has 14 amino acids. V trimming: 4 bases; J trimming: 3 bases; junction bases outside the gene matches: 5. Germline V gene sequence: CDR1 MGHRA, CDR2 YSYEKL. CDR3 DNA: TGCGCCAGCAGCCTAGCGGGGCCTCGCTACGAGCAGTACTTC. It yields the protein CASSLAGPRYEQYF.

This clone appeared a single time. This sequence joins TRBV4-1 and TRBJ1-1, with 10 bases identical to TRBD1. There are 16 residues in the CDR3. Trimming at V came to 0 bases and at J to 6 bases, leaving 7 bases not matched to a gene. Germline V gives CDR1 MGHRA, CDR2 YSYEKL. CDR3 DNA: TGCGCCAGCAGCCAAGATAGGGACAGGGGTAGGTCTGAAGCTTTCTTT. This gives the protein CASSQDRDRGRSEAFF.

The rearrangement joins TRBV6-6 to TRBJ2-7, with TRBD1 matching 8 bases. This CDR3 is 15 amino acids long. Per the germline V gene, CDR1 is MNHNY and CDR2 is SVGAGI (reference sequence). The J segment lost 2 bases and the V segment lost 0 bases, leaving 3 bases of the junction unmatched. The CDR3 sequence is CASSYSDRGPYEQYF. CDR3 DNA: TGTGCCAGCAGTTACTCCGACAGGGGACCCTACGAGCAGTACTTC.

This chain uses TRBV7-2 with TRBJ2-3; 11 bases match TRBD2. Germline V CDR1 and CDR2: SGHTA, FQGNSA. The junction had 7 bases not matched to a gene; V was cut back by 5 bases and J by 6 bases. CDR3 size: 15 residues. The CDR3 region is CASSHSSGGRDTQYF. In DNA, the CDR3 is TGTGCCAGCAGCCATTCTAGCGGGGGGCGGGATACGCAGTATTTT.

In nucleotides, the CDR3 is TGTGCCAGCAGCCAAGTGACTAGCGGGGGGCCCACAGATACGCAGTATTTT. Amino acid sequence: CASSQVTSGGPTDTQYF. The rearrangement uses TRBV4-2 and TRBJ2-3; TRBD2 aligns across 13 bases. V was clipped by 1 base and J by 2 bases; unmatched bases: 3. Per the germline V gene, CDR1 is LGHNA and CDR2 is YNFKEQ. The CDR3 has 17 residues.

The chain joins TRBV6-6 to TRBJ2-1, with 11 positions matching TRBD2. The length of the CDR3 is 16 residues. Germline lookup yields CDR1 MNHNY and CDR2 SVGAGI (reference sequence). The trim removed 5 bases at V and 3 bases at J, leaving 6 bases unmatched. CDR3 sequence reads: CASSPPLAGGYNEQFF. The CDR3 DNA is TGTGCCAGCAGTCCCCCCCTAGCGGGGGGCTACAATGAGCAGTTCTTC.

V gene TRBV30 combines with J gene TRBJ2-5; D call uncertain. CDR1 and CDR2 from the germline V gene are GTSNPN and SVGIG (reference sequence). The V gene lost 1 base and the J gene lost 0 bases, with 6 bases spanning the gap. This CDR3 comprises 13 residues. The CDR3 DNA is TGTGCCTGGAGTGGAGACTACCAAGAGACCCAGTACTTC. Translated, it gives CAWSGDYQETQYF.